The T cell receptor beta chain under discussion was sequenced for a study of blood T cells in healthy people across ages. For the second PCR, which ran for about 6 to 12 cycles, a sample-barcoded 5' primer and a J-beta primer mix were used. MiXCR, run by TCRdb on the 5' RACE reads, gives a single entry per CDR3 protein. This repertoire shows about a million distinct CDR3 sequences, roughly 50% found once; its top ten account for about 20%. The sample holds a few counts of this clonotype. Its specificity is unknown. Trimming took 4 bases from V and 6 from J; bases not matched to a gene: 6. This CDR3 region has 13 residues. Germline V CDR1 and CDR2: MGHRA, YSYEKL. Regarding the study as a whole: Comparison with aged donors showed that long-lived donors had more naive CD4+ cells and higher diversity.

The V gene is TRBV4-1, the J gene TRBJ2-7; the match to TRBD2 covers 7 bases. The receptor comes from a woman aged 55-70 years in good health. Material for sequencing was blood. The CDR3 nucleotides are TGCGCCAGCAGCCGGACTAGAGAGGGCGAGCAGTACTTC. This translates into CASSRTREGEQYF.